This T cell receptor beta chain comes out of a study of glioma-infiltrating T cells after dendritic cell vaccination. Only in-frame clones appear in the TCRdb table, and some are missing; sequencing was by immunoSEQ multiplex PCR. This table holds 72,000 or so clones, roughly 84% found once. Time point indicated: after dendritic cell vaccination, including at tumor progression/relapse. Source: blood, taken after dendritic cell vaccination. The clonotype comes from a human donor with glioblastoma.

CDR3 nucleotides: TGTGCCAGCAGCTTGGCCGGGGGTTACACTGAAGCTTTCTTT. Encoded protein: CASSLAGGYTEAFF. The V gene is TRBV5-4, the J gene TRBJ1-1, with D maybe TRBD1 (5 bases). The germline gives CDR1 SGHNT, CDR2 YYREEE (reference sequence). The CDR3 is made up of 14 amino acids. V was clipped by 0 bases and J by 3 bases, with 9 bases between them.